This TCR beta chain was identified during a study of shared clonotypes between healthy human individuals. About the research overall: The cohort comprised a couple of women and three men. Their ages spanned 18 to 49 years. Study-level findings and limits: Across a handful of donors, naive CD4 shared 5% to 6%, naive CD8 around 3.5%, memory CD4 2% to 2.5%, memory CD8 around 0.42%.

On this clone: Antigen: not known.

This was a deep-level run. Produced via immunoSEQ multiplex PCR; TCRdb's table is partial and in-frame only. Here the sample spans 2 million to 2.5 million clones, less than 95% being singletons. Material for sequencing was naive CD4+ T cells from PBMCs. Subset specified: CD45RA+ positively selected. The origin of this receptor is a man younger than 35 in good health. Some clones in this sample may be carry-over from other donors' samples.

The CDR3 loop reads CASSETLGTQSFTF. Here the CDR3 DNA reads TGTGCCAGCTCCGAGACATTGGGGACACAAAGTTTCACCTTC. The rearrangement uses TRBV18 and TRBJ1-2; maybe TRBD1 (6 bases). In germline, CDR1 is KGHSH, CDR2 LQKENI. Trimming took off 6 bases at V and 13 bases at J, with 24 bases between the two ends. The CDR3 runs 14 residues.